This T cell receptor (beta chain) was captured in a study of spatial heterogeneity in lung cancer. The overall study: Mean representation of each unique TCR and UMI combination in the raw reads exceeded 9.5 occurrences.

TCRdb recomputed calls from the 5' RACE reads with MiXCR, one row per CDR3 protein. The repertoire has around 60,000 distinct CDR3 sequences, approximately 8% of them found once; the top ten carry over 13%. For this clonotype: This could be a read error, since a much larger clone is one nucleotide away.

CDR3 length: 13 residues. Germline loops: CDR1 SNHLY, CDR2 FYNNEI. Described time point: sample taken at primary tumor resection. No cells were sorted before sequencing. The whole RNA sequenced was extracted from tumor, nontumor lung or frozen PBMC. The rearrangement links TRBV2 to TRBJ1-1; D unresolved. Here the sequenced sample was PBMCs, taken at surgery. The TCR sequence derives from a female donor with early-stage non-small cell lung cancer. The chain's CDR3 is CASSELPNIEAFF. In nucleotides, the CDR3 is TGTGCCAGCAGTGAACTCCCGAACATTGAAGCTTTCTTT.